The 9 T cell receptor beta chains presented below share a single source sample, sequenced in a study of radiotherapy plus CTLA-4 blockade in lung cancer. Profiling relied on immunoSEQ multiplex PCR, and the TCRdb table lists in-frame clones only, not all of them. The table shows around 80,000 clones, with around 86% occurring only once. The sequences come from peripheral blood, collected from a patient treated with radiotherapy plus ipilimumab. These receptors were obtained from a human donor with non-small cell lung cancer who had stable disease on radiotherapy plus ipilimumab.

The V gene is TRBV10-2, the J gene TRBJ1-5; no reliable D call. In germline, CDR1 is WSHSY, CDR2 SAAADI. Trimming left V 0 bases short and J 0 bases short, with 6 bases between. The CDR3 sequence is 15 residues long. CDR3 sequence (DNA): TGCGCCAGCAGTGAGTCCACGAGTAGCAATCAGCCCCAGCATTTT. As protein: CASSESTSSNQPQHF.

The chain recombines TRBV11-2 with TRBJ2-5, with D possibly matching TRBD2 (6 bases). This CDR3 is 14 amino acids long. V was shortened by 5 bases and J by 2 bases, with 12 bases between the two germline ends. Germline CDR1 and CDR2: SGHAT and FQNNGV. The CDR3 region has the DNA TGTGCCAGCAGCCCGACGGGAGTTCAAGAGACCCAGTACTTC. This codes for CASSPTGVQETQYF.

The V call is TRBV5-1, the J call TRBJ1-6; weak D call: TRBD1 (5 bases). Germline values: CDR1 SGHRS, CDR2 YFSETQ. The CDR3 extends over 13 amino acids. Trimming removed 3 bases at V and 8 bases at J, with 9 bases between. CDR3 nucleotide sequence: TGCGCCAGCAGCTCCCTCAGGGATTCACCCCTCCACTTT. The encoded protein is CASSSLRDSPLHF.

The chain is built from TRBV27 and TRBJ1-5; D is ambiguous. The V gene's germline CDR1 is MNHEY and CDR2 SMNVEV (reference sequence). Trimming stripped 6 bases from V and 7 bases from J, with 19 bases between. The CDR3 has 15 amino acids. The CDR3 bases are TGTGCCAGCAGCCCCTCCCGCCATTCGGGGCAGCCCCAGCATTTT. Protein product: CASSPSRHSGQPQHF.

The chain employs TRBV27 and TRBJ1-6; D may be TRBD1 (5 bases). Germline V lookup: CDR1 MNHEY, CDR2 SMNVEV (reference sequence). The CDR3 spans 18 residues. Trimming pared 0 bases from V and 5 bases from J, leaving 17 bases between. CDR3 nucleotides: TGTGCCAGCAGTTTATCGGGGTGGGGCTCCGCTAATAATTCACCCCTCCACTTT. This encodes CASSLSGWGSANNSPLHF.

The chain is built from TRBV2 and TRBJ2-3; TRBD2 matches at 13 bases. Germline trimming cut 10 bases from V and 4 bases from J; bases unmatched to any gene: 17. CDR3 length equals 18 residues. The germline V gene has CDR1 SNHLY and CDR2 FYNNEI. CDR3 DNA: TGTGCCACCCAGCGGTATTCCACTAGCGGGAGGGCCCCAGATACGCAGTATTTT. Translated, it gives CATQRYSTSGRAPDTQYF.

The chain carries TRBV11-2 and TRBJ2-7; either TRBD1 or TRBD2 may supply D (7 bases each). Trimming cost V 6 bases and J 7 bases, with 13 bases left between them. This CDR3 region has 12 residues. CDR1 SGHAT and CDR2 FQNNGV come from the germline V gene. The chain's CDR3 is CASRGTAGEQYF. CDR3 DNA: TGTGCCAGCAGGGGGACAGCGGGGGAGCAGTACTTC.

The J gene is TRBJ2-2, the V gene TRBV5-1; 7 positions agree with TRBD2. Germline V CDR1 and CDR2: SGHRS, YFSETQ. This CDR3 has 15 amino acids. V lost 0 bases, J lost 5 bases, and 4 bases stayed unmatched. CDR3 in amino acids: CASSLGTRFTGELFF. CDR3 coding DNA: TGCGCCAGCAGCTTGGGGACTAGATTTACCGGGGAGCTGTTTTTT.

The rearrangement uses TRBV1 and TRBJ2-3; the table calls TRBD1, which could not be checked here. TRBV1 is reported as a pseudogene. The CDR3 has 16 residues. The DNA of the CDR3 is TGCACCAGCAGACCACACGACAGGGACCACACAGATACGCAGTATTTT. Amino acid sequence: CTSRPHDRDHTDTQYF.